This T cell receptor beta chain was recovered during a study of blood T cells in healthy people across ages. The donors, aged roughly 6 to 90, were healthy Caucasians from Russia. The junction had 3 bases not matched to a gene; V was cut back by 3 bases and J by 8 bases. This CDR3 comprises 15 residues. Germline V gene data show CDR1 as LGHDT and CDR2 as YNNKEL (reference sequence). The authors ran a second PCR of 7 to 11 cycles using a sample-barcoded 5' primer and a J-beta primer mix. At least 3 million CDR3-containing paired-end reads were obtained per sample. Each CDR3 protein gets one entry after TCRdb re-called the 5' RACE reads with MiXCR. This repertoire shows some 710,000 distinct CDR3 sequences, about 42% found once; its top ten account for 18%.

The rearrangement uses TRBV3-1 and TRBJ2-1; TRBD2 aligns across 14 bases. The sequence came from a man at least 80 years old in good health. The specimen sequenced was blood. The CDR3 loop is CASSQGLAGVHEQFF. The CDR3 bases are TGTGCCAGCAGCCAGGGACTAGCGGGAGTCCATGAGCAGTTCTTC.